A single sample is the source of the 14 T cell receptor beta chains below, sequenced in a study of shared clonotypes between healthy human individuals. The repertoire was sequenced with immunoSEQ multiplex PCR; TCRdb's copy has only in-frame clones and lacks some. In the table there are hundreds of thousands of clones, around 81% of which are singletons. The sample taken for sequencing was PBMCs. All receptors come from a woman in her 40s in good health. Some clones in this sample may be carry-over from other donors' samples.

The rearrangement joins TRBV20-1 to TRBJ2-3; TRBD2 is a possible D gene (5 bases). The CDR3 is 11 residues long. In germline, CDR1 is DFQATT, CDR2 SNEGSKA (reference sequence). V gave up 6 bases and J gave up 7 bases, with 11 bases separating them. CDR3 region: CSARRDNTQYF. As DNA, the CDR3 is TGCAGTGCCCGACGGGATAATACGCAGTATTTT.

The rearrangement uses TRBV15 and TRBJ2-1; D unresolved. The length of the CDR3 is 12 residues. CDR1 is LNHNV, CDR2 YYDKDF, per germline (reference sequence). The ends were cut back, 4 bases at V and 10 bases at J, with 11 bases in the middle. CDR3 region: CATSIQATEQFF. CDR3 nucleotides: TGTGCCACCAGCATACAAGCGACAGAGCAGTTCTTC.

The J gene is TRBJ2-1, the V gene TRBV9; the match to TRBD2 covers 8 bases. The CDR3 is 15 residues long. The junction had 6 bases not matched to a gene; V was cut back by 4 bases and J by 3 bases. CDR1 and CDR2 (germline): SGDLS, YYNGEE. As DNA, the CDR3 is TGTGCCAGCAGCCCCTCAGCGGGAGACTACAATGAGCAGTTCTTC. Its protein product is CASSPSAGDYNEQFF.

This clone was detected a few times. V and J are TRBV18 and TRBJ2-5, with 8 positions matching TRBD1. Trimming removed 0 bases from V and 3 bases from J; junction bases left unmatched: 0. There are 14 residues in the CDR3. CDR1 is KGHSH, CDR2 LQKENI, per germline. CDR3 sequence: CASSPPGQEETQYF. CDR3 nucleotide sequence: TGTGCCAGCTCACCACCGGGACAGGAAGAGACCCAGTACTTC.

The V and J genes are TRBV30 and TRBJ2-2; D is possibly TRBD1 (7 bases). Germline CDR1 reads GTSNPN; CDR2 reads SVGIG (reference sequence). Trimming left V 1 base short and J 5 bases short, with 11 bases between. There are 14 residues in the CDR3. In DNA, the CDR3 is TGTGCCTGGAGTGCAGGGGGGAATACCGGGGAGCTGTTTTTT. Its protein product is CAWSAGGNTGELFF.

The V call is TRBV19, the J call TRBJ1-2; D not certain. V was shortened by 5 bases and J by 8 bases, with 15 bases between the two germline ends. The CDR3 has 13 amino acids. Germline loops: CDR1 LNHDA, CDR2 SQIVND (reference sequence). The CDR3 DNA follows: TGTGCCAGTAGTGTATGGACCGCACGAGGCTACACCTTC. As protein: CASSVWTARGYTF.

The chain carries TRBV15 and TRBJ2-7, with 12 bases matching TRBD2. This CDR3 comprises 18 residues. J was trimmed by 6 bases and V by 1 base; bases with no gene match: 13. Germline assignment: CDR1 LNHNV and CDR2 YYDKDF (reference sequence). The CDR3 reads CATSRGTSGNDGAGEQYF. The CDR3, as DNA: TGTGCCACCAGCAGAGGGACTAGCGGGAATGACGGAGCCGGCGAGCAGTACTTC.

This chain uses TRBV5-1 with TRBJ2-2; TRBD1 agrees at 7 bases. V was clipped by 3 bases and J by 6 bases; unmatched bases: 11. The CDR3 contains 16 residues. CDR1 SGHRS and CDR2 YFSETQ come from the germline V gene. The CDR3 is CASSSDRVSPAGELFF. The CDR3, as DNA: TGCGCCAGCAGCTCAGACAGGGTCTCCCCCGCCGGGGAGCTGTTTTTT.

As to this clone: Other DNA sequences in this sample translate to the same CDR3. The chain joins TRBV28 to TRBJ2-3; D unresolved. V was cut by 2 bases and J by 2 bases, with 2 bases left in between. The V gene's germline CDR1 is MDHEN and CDR2 SYDVKM. This CDR3 has 12 residues. The CDR3 sequence: CASSLATDTQYF. The CDR3 bases are TGTGCCAGCAGTTTAGCCACAGATACGCAGTATTTT.

The chain joins TRBV5-1 to TRBJ1-4; possible D gene TRBD1, 5 bases. The germline CDR1 and CDR2 sequences are SGHRS and YFSETQ. With 0 bases removed from V and 2 bases from J, the gap between germline ends came to 8 bases. The CDR3 spans 15 residues. This CDR3 reads CASSLGGVTNEKLFF. CDR3 nucleotide sequence: TGCGCCAGCAGCTTGGGAGGGGTCACTAATGAAAAACTGTTTTTT.

This clone was detected a few times. The rearrangement links TRBV4-1 to TRBJ1-5; D ambiguous. V lost 1 base and J 4 bases, leaving 5 bases between the germline ends. The CDR3 loop spans 13 amino acids. The germline gives CDR1 MGHRA, CDR2 YSYEKL. The CDR3 DNA follows: TGCGCCAGCAGCCAAGGGGGAAATCAGCCCCAGCATTTT. It is translated as CASSQGGNQPQHF.

The rearrangement joins TRBV2 to TRBJ1-1, with 10 bases aligning to TRBD1. From germline, CDR1 is SNHLY and CDR2 FYNNEI. V gave up 6 bases and J gave up 5 bases; unmatched junction bases: 6. The CDR3 totals 14 residues. The CDR3 DNA is TGTGCCAGCAGCCTTAGGACAGGGGGGACTGAAGCTTTCTTT. Residues: CASSLRTGGTEAFF.

This clone was seen only a few times. The chain couples TRBV27 to TRBJ1-3; D is uncertain. CDR1 and CDR2 from the germline V gene are MNHEY and SMNVEV (reference sequence). The V end was cut by 5 bases, the J end by 4 bases, with 9 bases between. The CDR3 totals 13 residues. CDR3 residues: CASSLTQGNTIYF. In DNA, the CDR3 is TGTGCCAGCAGTCTCACTCAGGGAAACACCATATATTTT.

The chain carries TRBV5-6 and TRBJ2-7; 11 nucleotides line up with TRBD2. The CDR3 runs to 15 residues. Germline trimming cut 3 bases from V and 2 bases from J; bases unmatched to any gene: 4. CDR1 is SGHDT, CDR2 YYEEEE, per germline. The CDR3 region has the DNA TGTGCCAGCAGCTCCATTAGCGGGAGGGCCTACGAGCAGTACTTC. Protein sequence: CASSSISGRAYEQYF.